What follows are 28 T cell receptor beta chains derived from one specimen sequenced in a study of shared clonotypes between healthy human individuals. Assay used: immunoSEQ multiplex PCR; TCRdb lists only in-frame clones, some missing. There are about 1,500,000 clones in the sample; about 96% occur only once, and roughly 1.2% lies in the top ten. Sequenced material: naive CD4+ T cells sorted from blood. Noted subset: CD45RA+ positively selected. The receptors come from a man aged 25-45 years in good health.

The chain has TRBV5-1 and TRBJ2-3; 11 bases agree with TRBD2. This CDR3 contains 15 residues. The germline gives CDR1 SGHRS, CDR2 YFSETQ. V dropped 6 bases and J dropped 4; count of bases not matched to a gene: 7. As DNA, the CDR3 is TGCGCCAGCATTGAAGTAGCGGGAGGGCCAGATACGCAGTATTTT. Translation gives CASIEVAGGPDTQYF.

The chain uses TRBV5-1 and TRBJ2-3, with TRBD2 identical over 12 bases. Germline CDR1 is SGHRS and CDR2 is YFSETQ. The CDR3 totals 16 residues. The ends lost 5 bases at V and 5 bases at J; junction bases unmatched: 9. This CDR3 is CASSRTSGNVRDTQYF. In nucleotides, the CDR3 is TGCGCCAGCAGTCGGACTAGCGGGAATGTCAGAGATACGCAGTATTTT.

The J gene is TRBJ2-1, the V gene TRBV5-4; no clear D. The CDR3 length is 16 residues. Germline values: CDR1 SGHNT, CDR2 YYREEE (reference sequence). With 4 bases removed from V and 7 bases from J, the gap between germline ends came to 21 bases. The CDR3 region has the DNA TGTGCCAGCAGCCCAATCCAGTCCGTCGCTGGGAATGAGCAGTTCTTC. Its translation: CASSPIQSVAGNEQFF.

The V call is TRBV13, the J call TRBJ2-5, with no clear D. Germline V gene sequence: CDR1 PRHDT, CDR2 FYEKMQ (reference sequence). The germline V and J ends were trimmed by 5 bases and 4 bases, with 11 bases remaining between them. The CDR3 contains 13 residues. The CDR3 coding sequence is TGTGCCAGCAGCGGGGTGATGGGAGAGACCCAGTACTTC. Translated, it gives CASSGVMGETQYF. Supplemented by reference TRBV13 and TRBJ2-5, the full variable domain reads AAGVIQSPRHLIKEKRETATLKCYPIPRHDTVYWYQQGPGQDPQFLISFYEKMQSDKGSIPDRFSAQQFSDYHSELNMSSLELGDSALYFCASSGVMGETQYFGPGTRLLVL.

The count of this clone is one. The chain links TRBV7-9 to TRBJ2-7; D is perhaps TRBD2 (6 bases). Germline V gene data show CDR1 as SEHNR and CDR2 as FQNEAQ (reference sequence). Trimming took off 6 bases at V and 4 bases at J, with 13 bases between the two ends. The CDR3 sequence is 13 residues long. Here the CDR3 reads CASRFGSGYEQYF. CDR3 sequence (DNA): TGTGCCAGCAGATTCGGGAGCGGGTACGAGCAGTACTTC.

The chain employs TRBV15 and TRBJ2-7; D not resolved. The V gene lost 0 bases and the J gene lost 0 bases, with 15 bases spanning the gap. The CDR3 runs to 17 residues. CDR1 is LNHNV and CDR2 is YYDKDF in the germline V gene (reference sequence). The CDR3 loop is CATSRDRPTSSSYEQYF. CDR3 DNA sequence: TGTGCCACCAGCAGAGATCGTCCTACCTCGAGCTCCTACGAGCAGTACTTC.

V and J are TRBV11-3 and TRBJ2-5; possible D gene TRBD2, 5 bases. Trimming took 1 base from V and 2 from J, leaving 11 bases between them. The germline gives CDR1 SGHNT, CDR2 YENEEA. The CDR3 covers 15 residues. CDR3 nucleotides: TGTGCCAGCAGCTTAGGGGCGGGTCGGCAAGAGACCCAGTACTTC. Protein product: CASSLGAGRQETQYF.

The chain is built from TRBV5-8 and TRBJ2-3; possibly TRBD1 for D (5 bases). Germline lookup yields CDR1 SGHTS and CDR2 YDEGEE. The length of the CDR3 is 14 residues. V dropped 4 bases and J dropped 2 bases, with 11 bases sitting between them. The CDR3, as DNA: TGTGCCAGCAGCGATAGGGGATACACAGATACGCAGTATTTT. Protein sequence: CASSDRGYTDTQYF.

The chain joins TRBV10-1 to TRBJ2-3; D gene ambiguous. CDR3 length: 13 amino acids. Germline lookup yields CDR1 WNHNN and CDR2 SYGVQD (reference sequence). Deletions cut 5 bases from V and 4 bases from J, with 10 bases between. CDR3 nucleotides: TGCGCCAGCAGTCCCAGACTTCCAGATACGCAGTATTTT. Its translation: CASSPRLPDTQYF.

This clone was seen just once. The gene calls are TRBV29-1 and TRBJ1-5, with 10 bases fitting TRBD1. Germline V gene sequence: CDR1 SQVTM, CDR2 ANQGSEA. The CDR3 loop spans 13 amino acids. The ends lost 4 bases at V and 6 bases at J; junction bases unmatched: 3. CDR3 coding DNA: TGCAGCGTTGGGGACAGGGGTGGTCAGCCCCAGCATTTT. This gives the protein CSVGDRGGQPQHF.

As to this clone: Different DNA sequences within this sample yield the same CDR3. The J gene is TRBJ2-7, the V gene TRBV18; maybe TRBD1 (5 bases). The germline CDR1 and CDR2 sequences are KGHSH and LQKENI. The V end lost 0 bases, the J end lost 5 bases, and 8 bases lay between the germline ends. The CDR3 is 13 amino acids. The CDR3 sequence: CASSPPGVNEQYF. The CDR3 bases are TGTGCCAGCTCACCACCAGGGGTTAACGAGCAGTACTTC.

The chain couples TRBV19 to TRBJ1-2; the D is unclear. CDR3 length equals 14 residues. The ends were cut back, 2 bases at V and 3 bases at J, with 10 bases in the middle. Germline assignment: CDR1 LNHDA and CDR2 SQIVND (reference sequence). For the CDR3, the DNA is TGTGCCAGTAGTATAAACTCACAGTACTATGGCTACACCTTC. This codes for CASSINSQYYGYTF.

The chain uses TRBV6-5 and TRBJ2-7, with 10 bases fitting TRBD1. V shed 6 bases, J shed 0 bases, and the junction held 5 bases outside the gene matches. CDR3 size: 15 residues. Germline CDR1 is MNHEY and CDR2 is SVGAGI. This CDR3 reads CASSRDRGSSYEQYF. Here the CDR3 DNA reads TGTGCCAGCAGCAGGGACAGGGGCAGCTCCTACGAGCAGTACTTC.

This chain links TRBV4-1 with TRBJ1-4, with 9 bases lining up with TRBD1. The junction had 6 bases not matched to a gene; V was cut back by 9 bases and J by 7 bases. The CDR3 contains 13 residues. CDR1 and CDR2 (germline): MGHRA, YSYEKL. This CDR3 reads CASKQGAGEKLFF. DNA for the CDR3: TGCGCCAGTAAACAGGGGGCGGGTGAAAAACTGTTTTTT.

This clone came up once. The chain employs TRBV28 and TRBJ1-1; D is undetermined. The CDR3 sequence is 11 residues long. Trimming removed 10 bases at V and 10 bases at J, with 16 bases between. Germline assignment: CDR1 MDHEN and CDR2 SYDVKM. For the CDR3, the DNA is TGTGCCACCTGGTCGGAACTTAGAGCTTTCTTT. This sequence encodes CATWSELRAFF.

The J gene is TRBJ1-2, the V gene TRBV7-6; no clear D. The CDR3 extends over 14 amino acids. Germline CDR1 is SGHVS and CDR2 is FNYEAQ. Trimming took off 6 bases at V and 4 bases at J, with 15 bases between the two ends. The CDR3 loop is CASRAGPRGYGYTF. CDR3 sequence (DNA): TGTGCCAGCAGAGCCGGGCCCCGAGGCTATGGCTACACCTTC.

The gene calls are TRBV12-5 and TRBJ2-1; either TRBD1 or TRBD2 may supply D (5 bases each). Looked up from germline, CDR1 is LGHNT and CDR2 is FRNRAP. The CDR3 spans 16 residues. V was trimmed by 1 base and J by 1 base, leaving 11 bases between them. The CDR3 sequence is CASGLEGWGSYNEQFF. The CDR3 region has the DNA TGTGCTAGTGGTTTGGAGGGTTGGGGGTCCTACAATGAGCAGTTCTTC.

This chain joins TRBV30 and TRBJ2-7, with 8 bases fitting TRBD1. V shed 2 bases and J 3 bases; nucleotides not matched to a gene: 6. The CDR3 spans 14 residues. From germline, CDR1 is GTSNPN and CDR2 SVGIG (reference sequence). CDR3 region: CAWSRAGGGYEQYF. The CDR3 nucleotides read TGTGCCTGGAGTCGGGCAGGGGGCGGCTACGAGCAGTACTTC.

This clone came up once. In nucleotides, the CDR3 is TGTGCCAGCTCAGGGTCGGGAGGGAACGAGCAGTACTTC. Protein sequence: CASSGSGGNEQYF. The gene calls are TRBV18 and TRBJ2-7; the match to TRBD2 covers 8 bases. Germline loops: CDR1 KGHSH, CDR2 LQKENI. There are 13 residues in the CDR3. With V trimmed by 5 bases and J by 5 bases, 5 bases remained unmatched.

Points on this clone: In the same sample, other DNA sequences code for this CDR3. CDR3 coding DNA: TGTGCCAGCAGTTACGGGGGCGGGCCCACAGATACGCAGTATTTT. Encoded protein: CASSYGGGPTDTQYF. The chain combines TRBV6-5 with TRBJ2-3; D is perhaps TRBD1 (6 bases). This CDR3 is 15 amino acids long. The V end was cut by 2 bases, the J end by 2 bases, with 11 bases between. CDR1 is MNHEY, CDR2 SVGAGI, per germline.

Worth noting for this clone: The identical CDR3 is also encoded by other nucleotide sequences in the sample. This chain connects TRBV19 to TRBJ1-1; 8 bases fit TRBD1. CDR1 is LNHDA and CDR2 is SQIVND in the germline V gene (reference sequence). V shed 3 bases, J shed 5 bases, and the junction held 5 bases outside the gene matches. The CDR3 has 14 amino acids. CDR3 nucleotides: TGTGCCAGTAGTATCGGGACAGGTCGAACTGAAGCTTTCTTT. Its protein product is CASSIGTGRTEAFF.

The chain couples TRBV5-6 to TRBJ2-7; D uncertain. The CDR3 totals 14 residues. Germline CDR1 and CDR2: SGHDT and YYEEEE. Trimming left V 3 bases short and J 1 base short, with 11 bases between. This chain's CDR3 is CASSSVMISYEQYF. Here the CDR3 DNA reads TGTGCCAGCAGCTCGGTGATGATTTCCTACGAGCAGTACTTC.

The rearrangement links TRBV19 to TRBJ2-3; 11 bases map to TRBD2. Trimming removed 4 bases from V and 2 bases from J; junction bases left unmatched: 5. This CDR3 contains 16 residues. Germline V CDR1 and CDR2: LNHDA, SQIVND (reference sequence). The CDR3 coding sequence is TGTGCCAGTAGTACTAGACTAGCGGGATCCACAGATACGCAGTATTTT. Translating it yields CASSTRLAGSTDTQYF.

The chain has TRBV9 and TRBJ2-1; D is ambiguous. This CDR3 has 16 amino acids. The V gene lost 0 bases and the J gene lost 4 bases, with 14 bases spanning the gap. The germline V gene encodes CDR1 SGDLS and CDR2 YYNGEE. CDR3 loop: CASSVGKVGWYNEQFF. DNA for the CDR3: TGTGCCAGCAGCGTAGGGAAGGTCGGGTGGTACAATGAGCAGTTCTTC. Complete variable domain (other parts from reference TRBV9 and TRBJ2-1): DSGVTQTPKHLITATGQRVTLRCSPRSGDLSVYWYQQSLDQGLQFLIQYYNGEERAKGNILERFSAQQFPDLHSELNLSSLELGDSALYFCASSVGKVGWYNEQFFGPGTRLTVL.

To note about this clone: In the same sample, other DNA sequences code for this CDR3. The V gene is TRBV7-9, the J gene TRBJ1-1; D gene uncertain. V lost 3 bases and J lost 0, with 8 bases in between. The CDR3 has 14 residues. The germline V gene encodes CDR1 SEHNR and CDR2 FQNEAQ (reference sequence). The DNA of the CDR3 is TGTGCCAGCAGCTTCCGCAGAATGAACACTGAAGCTTTCTTT. This translates into CASSFRRMNTEAFF.

The chain couples TRBV30 to TRBJ2-7; D call uncertain. V lost 0 bases and J 2 bases, leaving 8 bases between the germline ends. Germline V gene sequence: CDR1 GTSNPN, CDR2 SVGIG (reference sequence). The CDR3 length is 13 residues. The CDR3 reads CAWSVQPTYEQYF. The CDR3 bases are TGTGCCTGGAGTGTACAGCCTACCTACGAGCAGTACTTC.

Comment on this clone: At the DNA level, this CDR3 is encoded by other sequences in the same sample as well. The chain couples TRBV5-1 to TRBJ2-1; 9 bases line up with TRBD2. CDR1 SGHRS and CDR2 YFSETQ come from the germline V gene. The CDR3 extends over 15 amino acids. V shed 4 bases, J shed 5 bases, and the junction held 7 bases outside the gene matches. CDR3 sequence (DNA): TGCGCCAGCAGCCTGGGGCTAGCGGGAAACAATGAGCAGTTCTTC. Translation: CASSLGLAGNNEQFF. Using reference TRBV5-1 and TRBJ2-1 for the parts outside the CDR3, the full variable domain is KAGVTQTPRYLIKTRGQQVTLSCSPISGHRSVSWYQQTPGQGLQFLFEYFSETQRNKGNFPGRFSGRQFSNSRSEMNVSTLELGDSALYLCASSLGLAGNNEQFFGPGTRLTVL.

The genes are TRBV11-2 and TRBJ2-7; D may match TRBD1 or TRBD2 (5 bases each). CDR1 and CDR2 (germline): SGHAT, FQNNGV. V lost 0 bases to trimming and J lost 6 bases, with 12 bases between them. CDR3 length equals 14 residues. The DNA of the CDR3 is TGTGCCAGCAGCTTAGACGGGGCTGGTACCGAGCAGTACTTC. This translates into CASSLDGAGTEQYF.